What follows are 19 T cell receptor beta chains derived from one specimen sequenced in a study of CD8+ T cells in alopecia areata. RNA extraction and reverse transcription yielded cDNA as sequencing template. Clones were read by immunoSEQ multiplex PCR, and TCRdb kept only the in-frame ones, dropping some. The sample shows 270,000 or so clones, none of them appearing just once. After pooling, cutaneous lymph node cells were sorted with CD4, CD8alpha, NKG2D, NKG2ACE and other markers. The sequencing input was CD4+ T cells sorted from a lymph node. These receptors were obtained from a C3H/HeJ mouse with alopecia areata. This strain's MHC haplotype is H2-k.

This clone was detected only a few times. Gene and germline names: mouse. The observed sequence ends 4 residues before the CDR3 terminus, with the missing tail filled in from the germline J gene. The genes are TRBV1 and TRBJ2-5; possibly TRBD1 for D (5 bases). The CDR3 extends over 13 amino acids. Germline-derived CDR1 and CDR2 are NSQYPW and LRSPGD (reference sequence). CDR3 sequence reads: CTCSADTGDTQYF. The CDR3 DNA, read in part, is TGCACCTGCAGTGCAGATACAGGAGAC.

Points on this clone: Genes and germline are mouse. With the read ending 4 residues before the CDR3 end, the germline J gene is used to fill in that end. The chain couples TRBV31 to TRBJ2-5; 7 bases are a match to TRBD2. The CDR3 covers 13 residues. Germline CDR1 GKSSPN, CDR2 SITVG. The CDR3 loop is CAWSLVWGDTQYF. CDR3 DNA, as far as it was read: TGTGCCTGGAGTCTAGTCTGGGGGGAC. Full variable domain (missing parts from reference TRBV31 and TRBJ2-5): AQTIHQWPVAEIKAVGSPLSLGCTIKGKSSPNLYWYWQATGGTLQQLFYSITVGQVESVVQLNLSASRPKDDQFILSTEKLLLSHSGFYLCAWSLVWGDTQYFGPGTRLLVL.

There are a few counts of this clone. Here the gene names and germline are mouse. Coverage ceases 4 residues before the CDR3 finishes, and the germline J gene fills in the end. The J gene is TRBJ2-2, the V gene TRBV13-3, with 9 bases aligning to TRBD1. CDR1 NNHDY and CDR2 SYVADS come from the germline V gene. After removal of 5 bases from V and 4 bases from J, the junction contained 6 bases not matched to a gene. This CDR3 region has 15 residues. The CDR3 region is CASSPGTGITGQLYF. The part of the CDR3 DNA that was read is TGTGCCAGCAGCCCCGGGACAGGGATCACCGGG. The full variable domain, with the rest looked up from reference TRBV13-3 and TRBJ2-2, is EAAVTQSPRSKVAVTGGKVTLSCHQTNNHDYMYWYRQDTGHGLRLIHYSYVADSTEKGDIPDGYKASRPSQENFSLILELASLSQTAVYFCASSPGTGITGQLYFGEGSKLTVL.

This clone was counted a few times. The gene symbols are mouse symbols. With the read ending 4 residues before the CDR3 end, the germline J gene is used to fill in that end. V usage is TRBV13-1 and J usage is TRBJ2-2; a weak D match, TRBD1 (5 bases). V lost 3 bases to trimming and J lost 1 base, with 10 bases between them. The germline CDR1 and CDR2 sequences are NSHNY and SYGAGN. The CDR3 extends over 15 amino acids. Here the CDR3 reads CASSARQKNTGQLYF. The part of the CDR3 DNA that was read is TGTGCCAGCAGTGCCAGACAGAAAAACACCGGG.

This clone was seen only a few times. Germline and genes here are mouse. Here the CDR3 reads CASSIPGVSQNTLYF. The CDR3 bases that were read are TGTGCCAGCAGTATACCTGGGGTTAGTCAAAAC. The genes are TRBV19 and TRBJ2-4; weak D call: TRBD2 (6 bases). The sequenced fragment ends 4 residues before the CDR3 boundary, so the rest is inferred from the germline J gene. CDR1 is FNHDT and CDR2 is SITEND in the germline V gene (reference sequence). Between the trimmed V and J ends, which lost 1 base and 0 bases, there was a span of 9 bases. The CDR3 is 15 residues long.

A remark on this clone: Gene names and germline refer to mouse. The CDR3 extends 4 residues past the end of the read, so its final part is completed from the germline J gene. The same CDR3 is also encoded by other DNA sequences in this sample. The rearrangement links TRBV13-1 to TRBJ2-2, with D unresolved. This CDR3 region has 15 residues. The germline CDR1 and CDR2 sequences are NSHNY and SYGAGN. The V end lost 3 bases, the J end lost 2 bases, and 11 bases lay between the germline ends. CDR3 in amino acids: CASSGGQANTGQLYF. CDR3 bases read: TGTGCCAGCAGTGGTGGTCAGGCGAACACCGGG.

Concerning this clone itself: Gene names denote mouse genes. The read terminates 4 residues ahead of where the CDR3 ends, so the germline J gene completes it. The chain is built from TRBV13-1 and TRBJ2-3, with 7 bases identical to TRBD1. The CDR3 length is 16 residues. The V gene end was trimmed by 3 bases and the J gene end by 0 bases; junction bases not matched to a gene: 7. Germline assignment: CDR1 NSHNY and CDR2 SYGAGN. Incomplete CDR3 DNA: TGTGCCAGCAGTGGACCACCGGGACAGAGTGCAGAA. Its translation is CASSGPPGQSAE. The complete CDR3 protein is CASSGPPGQSAETLYF.

This clone was seen at least ten times. All gene names here are mouse names. The sequenced fragment ends 4 residues before the CDR3 boundary, so the rest is inferred from the germline J gene. The sample holds other DNA sequences that translate to the same CDR3. The rearrangement joins TRBV31 to TRBJ2-5; 7 bases agree with TRBD2. CDR1 GKSSPN and CDR2 SITVG come from the germline V gene. J lost 1 base, V lost 3 bases, and 1 base had no gene match. This CDR3 has 13 amino acids. The sequenced part of the CDR3 DNA is TGTGCCTGGAGCCTGGGGGACCAAGAC. This codes for CAWSLGDQD. The full CDR3 protein is CAWSLGDQDTQYF.

In regard to this clone: Gene names refer to mouse genes. The read ends 4 residues before the CDR3 terminus; that terminus is restored from the germline J gene. Other nucleotide sequences in the sample specify the same CDR3. This chain joins TRBV13-3 and TRBJ2-5, with D uncertain. Germline lookup yields CDR1 NNHDY and CDR2 SYVADS. Trimming pared 1 base from V and 1 base from J, leaving 4 bases between. There are 13 residues in the CDR3. The CDR3 region is CASSDLDQDTQYF. The sequenced part of the CDR3 DNA is TGTGCCAGCAGTGATTTGGACCAAGAC. The entire variable domain, with the rest obtained from reference TRBV13-3 and TRBJ2-5, is as follows: EAAVTQSPRSKVAVTGGKVTLSCHQTNNHDYMYWYRQDTGHGLRLIHYSYVADSTEKGDIPDGYKASRPSQENFSLILELASLSQTAVYFCASSDLDQDTQYFGPGTRLLVL.

Of note for this clone: The gene names given are mouse names. The missing CDR3 end, 4 residues past where the read stops, is filled in from the germline J gene. The genes are TRBV13-3 and TRBJ2-7, with 8 bases that match TRBD1. CDR1 is NNHDY and CDR2 is SYVADS in the germline V gene. CDR3 length: 15 residues. V was pared by 0 bases and J by 1 base, with 3 bases of the junction left unmatched. The CDR3 region is CASSDARGRSYEQYF. The part of the CDR3 DNA that was read is TGTGCCAGCAGTGATGCCAGGGGGCGTTCCTAT.

The table lists this clone with a few counts. Gene and germline names: mouse. The read terminates 4 residues ahead of where the CDR3 ends, so the germline J gene completes it. V usage is TRBV13-3 and J usage is TRBJ2-1, with 7 bases matching TRBD2. Germline CDR1 reads NNHDY; CDR2 reads SYVADS. CDR3 length: 14 amino acids. The DNA read from the CDR3 is TGTGCCAGCAGTGAGTCTGGGGGTGGGGCT. This gives the protein CASSESGGGA. The full-length CDR3 reads as CASSESGGGAEQFF.

As for this clone: Gene names are the mouse ones. The read terminates 4 residues ahead of where the CDR3 ends, so the germline J gene completes it. The chain carries TRBV1 and TRBJ2-7, with a tentative D call TRBD2 (6 bases). V was cut by 2 bases and J by 0 bases, with 11 bases left in between. This CDR3 has 15 amino acids. Germline V gene data show CDR1 as NSQYPW and CDR2 as LRSPGD (reference sequence). CDR3 DNA, as far as it was read: TGCACCTGCAGTGCACTGGGGAGGAGCTCCTAT. Translated, it gives CTCSALGRSSY. The whole CDR3 protein reads CTCSALGRSSYEQYF.

Of note for this clone: The genes and germline here are from mouse. The read comes to an end 4 residues before the CDR3 does, leaving the germline J gene to fill in the end. The V call is TRBV1, the J call TRBJ2-1, with 11 bases lining up with TRBD2. V dropped 3 bases and J dropped 0; count of bases not matched to a gene: 4. Germline loops: CDR1 NSQYPW, CDR2 LRSPGD (reference sequence). The length of the CDR3 is 17 residues. CDR3 protein: CTCSAPGLGGNYAEQFF. The sequenced part of the CDR3 DNA is TGCACCTGCAGTGCCCCCGGACTGGGGGGTAACTATGCT.

There are a few counts of this clone. This may be a read error, as it is one base from a much larger clone. Gene names are mouse gene names. The read comes to an end 4 residues before the CDR3 does, leaving the germline J gene to fill in the end. This sample includes further DNA sequences coding for the same CDR3. This chain links TRBV19 with TRBJ1-2; 7 bases are shared with TRBD1. V was pared by 7 bases and J by 1 base, with 1 base of the junction left unmatched. Germline values: CDR1 FNHDT, CDR2 SITEND (reference sequence). The CDR3 consists of 12 residues. The sequenced part of the CDR3 DNA is TGTGCCAGCCGGGACAGAAACTCC. This gives the protein CASRDRNS. The entire CDR3 sequence reads CASRDRNSDYTF.

Worth noting for this clone: Genes and germline come from the mouse. The read comes to an end 3 residues before the CDR3 does, leaving the germline J gene to fill in the end. This rearrangement joins TRBV19 to TRBJ1-6; perhaps TRBD1 as D (5 bases). TRBJ1-6 carries the ORF label, with uncertain function. Looked up from germline, CDR1 is FNHDT and CDR2 is SITEND (reference sequence). The CDR3 covers 14 residues. Trimming cost V 4 bases and J 8 bases, with 13 bases left between them. The chain's CDR3 is CASSPLGEDSPLYF. CDR3 DNA, as far as it was read: TGTGCCAGCAGTCCCCTGGGGGAAGATTCGCCC.

As for this clone: These gene names are mouse names. With the read ending 3 residues before the CDR3 end, the germline J gene is used to fill in that end. The J gene is TRBJ1-6, the V gene TRBV19, with a possible D match to TRBD1 (6 bases). TRBJ1-6 is noted as an ORF with a role that remains uncertain. Trimming pared 3 bases from V and 9 bases from J, leaving 19 bases between. This CDR3 contains 16 residues. Germline V lookup: CDR1 FNHDT, CDR2 SITEND (reference sequence). CDR3: CASSRGGEDRFSPLYF. The part of the CDR3 DNA that was read is TGTGCCAGCAGTAGAGGGGGAGAGGATAGATTTTCGCCC.

This clone was seen only a few times. Gene names denote mouse genes. Read coverage stops 4 residues before the CDR3 terminus; the germline J gene supplies the remainder. The J gene is TRBJ2-1, the V gene TRBV19, with D unresolved. This CDR3 spans 15 amino acids. Germline V lookup: CDR1 FNHDT, CDR2 SITEND (reference sequence). V was cut by 4 bases and J by 1 base, with 12 bases left in between. Partial CDR3 DNA: TGTGCCAGCAGTCTCCCGACAAGAAACTATGCT. As protein: CASSLPTRNYA. The entire CDR3 reads CASSLPTRNYAEQFF.

A remark on this clone: Mouse gene names apply. The read ends 4 residues before the CDR3 terminus; that terminus is restored from the germline J gene. The V and J genes are TRBV13-3 and TRBJ2-2; a possible D gene is TRBD1 (5 bases). Trimming left V 0 bases short and J 5 bases short, with 11 bases between. Per germline, CDR1 NNHDY and CDR2 SYVADS. This CDR3 is 15 amino acids long. The sequenced CDR3 bases are TGTGCCAGCAGTGATGCACAGGCAGGGACCGGG. Its protein is CASSDAQAGTG. The full-length CDR3 reads as CASSDAQAGTGQLYF.

On this clone itself: Gene names and germline match the mouse. The CDR3 goes on 4 residues after the read ends, and that part is filled in from the germline J gene. This sequence joins TRBV19 and TRBJ2-7; tentative D call: TRBD1 (6 bases). Looked up from germline, CDR1 is FNHDT and CDR2 is SITEND (reference sequence). The CDR3 has 14 residues. CDR3 residues: CASSIIARGDEQYF. Partial CDR3 DNA: TGTGCCAGCAGTATAATCGCCAGGGGAGAT.